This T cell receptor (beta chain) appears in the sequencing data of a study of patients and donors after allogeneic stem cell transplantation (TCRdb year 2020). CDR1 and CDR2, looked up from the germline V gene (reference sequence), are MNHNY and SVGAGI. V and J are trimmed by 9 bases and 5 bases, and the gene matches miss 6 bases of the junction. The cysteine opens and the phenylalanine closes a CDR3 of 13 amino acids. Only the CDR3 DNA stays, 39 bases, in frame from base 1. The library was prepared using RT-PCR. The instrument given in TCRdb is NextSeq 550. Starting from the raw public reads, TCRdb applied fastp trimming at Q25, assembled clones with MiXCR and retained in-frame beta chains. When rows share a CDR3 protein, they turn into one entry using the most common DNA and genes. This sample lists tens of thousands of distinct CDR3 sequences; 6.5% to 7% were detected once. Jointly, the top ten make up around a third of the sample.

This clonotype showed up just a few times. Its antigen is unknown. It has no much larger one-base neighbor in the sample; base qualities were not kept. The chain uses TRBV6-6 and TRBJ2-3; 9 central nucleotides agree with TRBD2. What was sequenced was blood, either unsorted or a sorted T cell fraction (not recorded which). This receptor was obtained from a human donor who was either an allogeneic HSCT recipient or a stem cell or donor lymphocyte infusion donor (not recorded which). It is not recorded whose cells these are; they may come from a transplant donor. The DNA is TGTGCCAGGCTAGCGGGAAGGGGAGATACGCAGTATTTT. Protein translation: CARLAGRGDTQYF.